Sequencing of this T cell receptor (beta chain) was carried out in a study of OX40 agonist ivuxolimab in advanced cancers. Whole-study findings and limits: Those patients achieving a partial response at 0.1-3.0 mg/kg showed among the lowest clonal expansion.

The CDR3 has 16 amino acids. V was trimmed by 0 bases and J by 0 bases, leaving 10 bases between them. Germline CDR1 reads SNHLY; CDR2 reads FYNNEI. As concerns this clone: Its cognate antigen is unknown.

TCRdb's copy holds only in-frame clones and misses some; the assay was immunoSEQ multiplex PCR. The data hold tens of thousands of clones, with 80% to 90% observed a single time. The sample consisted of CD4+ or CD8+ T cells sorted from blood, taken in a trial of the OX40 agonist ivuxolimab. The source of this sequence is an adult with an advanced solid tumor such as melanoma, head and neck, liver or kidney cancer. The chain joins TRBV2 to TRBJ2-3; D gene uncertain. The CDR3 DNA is TGTGCCAGCAGTGAAGCGGAACTGCTCAGCACAGATACGCAGTATTTT. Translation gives CASSEAELLSTDTQYF.